The sequence of this TCR beta chain was determined in a study of T-cell memory formation after mild COVID-19. Study as a whole: Clustering of TCRs was largely donor specific. Study-wide findings and caveats: Clones that contracted clustered mainly in CM and EM if CD4+ and in EMRA if CD8+. In pre-infection memory, a portion of responding clones appeared, which suggested that cross-reactive memory joined. Day 15 to 85 contracting clones showed balanced CD4/CD8; later expanders leaned CD4+.

TCRdb re-derived calls from the 5' RACE reads in MiXCR, one entry per CDR3 protein. The sample consists of 450,000 or so distinct CDR3 sequences, around 27% of them appearing once. This clonotype was seen only a few times. Its antigen is unidentified. V lost 6 bases to trimming and J lost 7 bases, with 15 bases between them. This CDR3 comprises 14 residues. The chain joins TRBV12-3 or TRBV12-4 to TRBJ1-4; a weak D match, TRBD1 (5 bases). The sequencing input was PBMCs or a T cell subset sorted from them (not recorded which). The clonotype originates from an adult woman who had mild COVID-19 (a few samples of this study predate the infection). Cell type and time point are not known. CDR3 nucleotides: TGTGCCAGCAGCGCGGGAACAGGTAGTGAAAAACTGTTTTTT. This codes for CASSAGTGSEKLFF.